This entry features one T cell receptor (beta chain) sequence. As yet, its antigen is unknown. V was clipped by 0 bases and J by 6 bases; unmatched bases: 13. The V gene's germline CDR1 is LGHDT and CDR2 YNNKEL (reference sequence). The length of the CDR3 is 20 residues. Pooled samples include second doses given at about 4 or 12 weeks. Produced via immunoSEQ multiplex PCR; TCRdb's table is partial and in-frame only. The data contain about 150,000 clones, approximately 90% of them seen just once; the ten biggest clones take up less than 1.5%. The entry originates in a study of T cell responses to AZD1222 COVID-19 vaccine. General observations from the study: Targets within unmutated variant regions were reportedly found for nearly half of spike-specific TCRs. Recipients of two AZD1222 doses showed rising Spike-specific TCR breadth and depth.

The specimen comprised peripheral blood, sampled 28 days after the second AZD1222 dose. This sequence joins TRBV3-1 (or the pseudogene TRBV3-2) and TRBJ2-2; 13 bases fit TRBD2. This clonotype was sampled from an adult who received the AZD1222 COVID-19 vaccine. The CDR3 DNA sequence: TGTGCCAGCAGCCAAGATAGCTTTGGACTAGCGGGAGAGTCGGCCGGGGAGCTGTTTTTT. Translating gives CASSQDSFGLAGESAGELFF.